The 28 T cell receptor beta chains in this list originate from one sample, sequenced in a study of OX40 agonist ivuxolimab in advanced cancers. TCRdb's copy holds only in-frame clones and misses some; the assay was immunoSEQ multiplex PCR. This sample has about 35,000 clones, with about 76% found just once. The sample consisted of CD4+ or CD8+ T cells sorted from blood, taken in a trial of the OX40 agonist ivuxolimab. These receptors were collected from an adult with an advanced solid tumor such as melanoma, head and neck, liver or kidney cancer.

This CDR3 reads CASSEWMINSYNSPLHF. The CDR3 coding sequence is TGTGCCAGCAGTGAATGGATGATTAACTCCTATAATTCACCCCTCCACTTT. This chain uses TRBV6-1 with TRBJ1-6; D gene ambiguous. Germline loops: CDR1 MNHNS, CDR2 SASEGT. The V end lost 2 bases, the J end lost 0 bases, and 11 bases lay between the germline ends. The CDR3 contains 17 residues.

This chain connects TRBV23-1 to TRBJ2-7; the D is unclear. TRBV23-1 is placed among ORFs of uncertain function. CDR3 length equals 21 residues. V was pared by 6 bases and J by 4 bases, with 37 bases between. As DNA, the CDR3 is TGCGCCAGCAGCCTAGGATTTTTTGGGCGTTGGCCATCCCGAGAAGAATACGAGCAGTACGTC. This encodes CASSLGFFGRWPSREEYEQYV.

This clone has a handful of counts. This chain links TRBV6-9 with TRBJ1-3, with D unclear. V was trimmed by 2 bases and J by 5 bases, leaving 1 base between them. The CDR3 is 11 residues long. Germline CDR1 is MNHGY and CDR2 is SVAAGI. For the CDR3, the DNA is TGTGCCAGCAGTTATCGAAACACCATATATTTT. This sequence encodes CASSYRNTIYF.

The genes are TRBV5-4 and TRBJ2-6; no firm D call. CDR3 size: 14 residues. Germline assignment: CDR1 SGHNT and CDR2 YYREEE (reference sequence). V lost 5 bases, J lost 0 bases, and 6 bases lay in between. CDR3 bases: TGTGCCAGCAGGGGGTACTCTGGGGCCAACGTCCTGACTTTC. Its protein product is CASRGYSGANVLTF.

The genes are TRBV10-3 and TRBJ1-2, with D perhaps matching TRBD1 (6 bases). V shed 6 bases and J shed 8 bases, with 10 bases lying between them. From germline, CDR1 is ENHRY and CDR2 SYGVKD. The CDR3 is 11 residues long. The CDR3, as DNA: TGTGCCATCAGGAGGACAGACGGCTACACCTTC. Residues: CAIRRTDGYTF.

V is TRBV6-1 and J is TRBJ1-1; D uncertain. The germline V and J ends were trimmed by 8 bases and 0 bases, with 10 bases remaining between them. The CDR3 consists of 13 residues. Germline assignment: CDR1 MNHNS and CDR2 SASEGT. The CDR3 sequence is CASRWTLNTEAFF. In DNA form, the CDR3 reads TGTGCCAGCCGATGGACGTTGAACACTGAAGCTTTCTTT.

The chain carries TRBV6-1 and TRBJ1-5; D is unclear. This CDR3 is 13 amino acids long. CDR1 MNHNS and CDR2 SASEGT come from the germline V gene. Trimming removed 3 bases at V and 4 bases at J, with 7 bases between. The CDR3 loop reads CASSEMVNQPQHF. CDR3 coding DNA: TGTGCCAGCAGTGAGATGGTTAATCAGCCCCAGCATTTT.

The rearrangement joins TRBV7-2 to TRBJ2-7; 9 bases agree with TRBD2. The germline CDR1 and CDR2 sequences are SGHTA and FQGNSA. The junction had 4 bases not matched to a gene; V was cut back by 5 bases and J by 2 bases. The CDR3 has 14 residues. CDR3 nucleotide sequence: TGTGCCAGCAGCATTAGCGGGGGTGCCTACGAGCAGTACGTC. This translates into CASSISGGAYEQYV.

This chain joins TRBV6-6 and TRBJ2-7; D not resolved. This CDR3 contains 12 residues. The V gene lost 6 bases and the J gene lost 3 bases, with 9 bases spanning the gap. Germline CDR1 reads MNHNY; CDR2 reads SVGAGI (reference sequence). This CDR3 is CASSLPGYEQYV. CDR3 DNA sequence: TGTGCCAGCAGCCTTCCAGGCTACGAGCAGTACGTC.

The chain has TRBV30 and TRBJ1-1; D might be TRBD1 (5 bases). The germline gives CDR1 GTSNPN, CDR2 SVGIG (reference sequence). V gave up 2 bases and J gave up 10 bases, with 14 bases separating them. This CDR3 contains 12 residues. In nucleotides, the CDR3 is TGTGCCTGGAGTAAAGAGGGTGGGGGAGCTTTCTTT. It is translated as CAWSKEGGGAFF.

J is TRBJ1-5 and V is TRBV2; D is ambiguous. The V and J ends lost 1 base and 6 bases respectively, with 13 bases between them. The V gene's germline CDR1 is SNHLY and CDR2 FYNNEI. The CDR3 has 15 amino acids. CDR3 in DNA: TGTGCCAGCAGTGAAGTCGGGAGTCGGGGTCAGCCCCAGCATTTT. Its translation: CASSEVGSRGQPQHF.

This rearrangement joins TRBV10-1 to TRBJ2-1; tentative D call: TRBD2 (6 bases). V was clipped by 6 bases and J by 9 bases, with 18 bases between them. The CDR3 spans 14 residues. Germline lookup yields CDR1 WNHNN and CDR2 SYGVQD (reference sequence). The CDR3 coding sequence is TGCGCCAGCAGCGACTCAATCGGGGGTTTTGAGCAGTTCTTC. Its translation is CASSDSIGGFEQFF.

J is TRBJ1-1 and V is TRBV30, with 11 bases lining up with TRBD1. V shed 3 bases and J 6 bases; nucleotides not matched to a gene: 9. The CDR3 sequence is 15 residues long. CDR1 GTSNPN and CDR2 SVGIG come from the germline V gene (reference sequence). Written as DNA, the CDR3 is TGTGCCTGGAGGAGTCGGGACAGGGGGAGCGCTGAAGCTTTCTTT. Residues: CAWRSRDRGSAEAFF. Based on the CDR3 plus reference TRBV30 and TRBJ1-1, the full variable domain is SQTIHQWPATLVQPVGSPLSLECTVEGTSNPNLYWYRQAAGRGLQLLFYSVGIGQISSEVPQNLSASRPQDRQFILSSKKLLLSDSGFYLCAWRSRDRGSAEAFFGQGTRLTVV.

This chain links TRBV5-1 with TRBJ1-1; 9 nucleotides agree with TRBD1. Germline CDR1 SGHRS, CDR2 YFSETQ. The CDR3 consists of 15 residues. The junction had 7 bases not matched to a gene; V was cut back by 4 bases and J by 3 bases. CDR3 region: CASSPIRQGDTEAFF. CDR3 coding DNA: TGCGCCAGCAGCCCCATTCGACAGGGGGACACTGAAGCTTTCTTT.

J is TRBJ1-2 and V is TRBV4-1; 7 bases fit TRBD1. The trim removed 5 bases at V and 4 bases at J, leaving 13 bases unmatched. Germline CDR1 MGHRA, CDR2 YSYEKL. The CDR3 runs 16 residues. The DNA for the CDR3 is TGCGCCAGCAGCGAACGGACAGGCCTACAAATCTATGGCTACACCTTC. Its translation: CASSERTGLQIYGYTF.

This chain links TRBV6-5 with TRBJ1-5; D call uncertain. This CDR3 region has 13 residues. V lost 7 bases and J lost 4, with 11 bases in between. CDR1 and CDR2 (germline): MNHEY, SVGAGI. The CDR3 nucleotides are TGTGCCAGCACTGCCGGATTTAATCAGCCCCAGCATTTT. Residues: CASTAGFNQPQHF.

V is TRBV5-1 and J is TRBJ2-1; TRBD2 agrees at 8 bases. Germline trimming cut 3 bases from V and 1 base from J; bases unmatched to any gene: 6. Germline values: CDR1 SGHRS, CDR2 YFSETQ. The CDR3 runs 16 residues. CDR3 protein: CASSSGGGNSYNEQFF. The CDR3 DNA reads TGCGCCAGCAGCTCGGGAGGGGGGAATTCCTACAATGAGCAGTTCTTC.

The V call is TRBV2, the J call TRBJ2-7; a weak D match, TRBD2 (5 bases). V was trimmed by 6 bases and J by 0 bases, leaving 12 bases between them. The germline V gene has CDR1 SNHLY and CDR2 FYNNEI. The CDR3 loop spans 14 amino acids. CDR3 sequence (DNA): TGTGCCAGCAGCCCCGGGATAAACTCCTACGAGCAGTACTTC. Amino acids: CASSPGINSYEQYF.

CDR3 in amino acids: CASTITGNNSPLHF. The CDR3 nucleotides read TGTGCCAGCACAATTACAGGGAATAATTCACCCCTCCACTTT. This chain links TRBV6-6 with TRBJ1-6; weak D call: TRBD1 (6 bases). Germline V gene sequence: CDR1 MNHNY, CDR2 SVGAGI (reference sequence). The ends were cut back, 7 bases at V and 5 bases at J, with 12 bases in the middle. This CDR3 region has 14 residues.

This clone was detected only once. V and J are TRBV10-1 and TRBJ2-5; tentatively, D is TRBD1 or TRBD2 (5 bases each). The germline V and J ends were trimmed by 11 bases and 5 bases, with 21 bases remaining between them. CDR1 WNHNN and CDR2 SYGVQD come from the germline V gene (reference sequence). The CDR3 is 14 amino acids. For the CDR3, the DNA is TGCGCCCCGGCCCCGTGGGGGTTGGAGGAGACCCAGTACTTC. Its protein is CAPAPWGLEETQYF.

CDR3 loop: CASSLGRSPGHEQYV. The CDR3 region has the DNA TGTGCCAGCAGCTTAGGGCGGAGCCCAGGGCACGAGCAGTACGTC. J is TRBJ2-7 and V is TRBV11-2, with a weak D call TRBD1 (5 bases). This CDR3 is built from 15 residues. V was shortened by 1 base and J by 5 bases, with 15 bases between the two germline ends. Germline lookup yields CDR1 SGHAT and CDR2 FQNNGV.

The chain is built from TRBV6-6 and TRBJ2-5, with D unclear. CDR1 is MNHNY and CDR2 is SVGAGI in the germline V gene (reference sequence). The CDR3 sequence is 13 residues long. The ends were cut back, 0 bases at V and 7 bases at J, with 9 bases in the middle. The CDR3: CASSYSRVGTQYF. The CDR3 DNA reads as TGTGCCAGCAGTTACTCGAGAGTGGGGACCCAGTACTTC.

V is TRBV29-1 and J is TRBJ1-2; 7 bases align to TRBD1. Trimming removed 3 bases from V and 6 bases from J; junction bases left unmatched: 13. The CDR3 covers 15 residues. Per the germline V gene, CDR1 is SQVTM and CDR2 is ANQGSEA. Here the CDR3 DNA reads TGCAGCGTTGAGCGGACAGGCTCCCCCCGGGATGGCTACACCTTC. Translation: CSVERTGSPRDGYTF.

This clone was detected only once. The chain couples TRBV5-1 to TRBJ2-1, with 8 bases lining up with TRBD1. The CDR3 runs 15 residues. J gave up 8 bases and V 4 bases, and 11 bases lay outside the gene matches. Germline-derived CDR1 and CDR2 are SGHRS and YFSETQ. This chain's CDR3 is CASSKGTGKSDEQFF. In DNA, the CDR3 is TGCGCCAGCAGCAAAGGGACAGGCAAATCCGATGAGCAGTTCTTC.

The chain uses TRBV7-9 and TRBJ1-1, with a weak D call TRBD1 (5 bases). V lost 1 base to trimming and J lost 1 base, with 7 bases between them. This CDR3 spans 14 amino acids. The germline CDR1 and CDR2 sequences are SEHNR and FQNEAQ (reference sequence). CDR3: CASSLDGTNTEAFF. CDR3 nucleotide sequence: TGTGCCAGCAGCTTAGATGGGACGAACACTGAAGCTTTCTTT.

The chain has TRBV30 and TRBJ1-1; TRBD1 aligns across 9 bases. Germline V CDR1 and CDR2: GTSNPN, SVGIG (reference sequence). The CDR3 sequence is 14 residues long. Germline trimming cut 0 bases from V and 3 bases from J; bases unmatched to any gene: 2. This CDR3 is CAWSVTGGYTEAFF. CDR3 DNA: TGTGCCTGGAGTGTAACAGGGGGCTACACTGAAGCTTTCTTT.

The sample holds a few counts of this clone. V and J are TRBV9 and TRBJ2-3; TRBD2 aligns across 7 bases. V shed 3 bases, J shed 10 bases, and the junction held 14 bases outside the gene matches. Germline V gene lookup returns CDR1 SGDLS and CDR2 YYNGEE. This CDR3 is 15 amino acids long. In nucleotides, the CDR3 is TGTGCCAGCAGCGCCGGGCGAAAAGCGGGGTCGTCGCAGTATTTT. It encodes CASSAGRKAGSSQYF.

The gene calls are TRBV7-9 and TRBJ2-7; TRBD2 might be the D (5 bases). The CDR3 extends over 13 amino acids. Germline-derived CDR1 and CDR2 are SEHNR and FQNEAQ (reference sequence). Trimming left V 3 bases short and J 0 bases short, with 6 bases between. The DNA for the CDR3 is TGTGCCAGCAGCTTTGGGAGCTCCTACGAGCAGTACTTC. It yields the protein CASSFGSSYEQYF.